This is a list of T cell receptor beta chains from one sample in a study of T cells in Graves' hyperthyroidism and ophthalmopathy. TCRdb re-derived calls from the multiplex PCR reads in MiXCR, one entry per CDR3 protein. In the table there are about 290,000 distinct CDR3 sequences, roughly 13% of which are singletons. The source material was blood. Receptor source: a woman aged 25-40 years with Graves' hyperthyroidism that later progressed to Graves' ophthalmopathy. CDR3s include the opening cysteine and the closing phenylalanine or tryptophan. The order of the fields is V gene, D gene, clone size, J gene, CDR3 protein, CDR3 DNA. D genes are given only for firm matches. Part of the rows lack a size; the others show once, few, many or a class for expanded clones.

TRBV20-1	TRBD2	many	TRBJ2-5	CSAPRGTSGPQETQYF	TGCAGTGCCCCGCGCGGGACTAGCGGGCCTCAAGAGACCCAGTACTTC
TRBV11-2	TRBD2	many	TRBJ2-3	CASSLLLADLTDTQYF	TGTGCCAGCAGCTTGCTACTAGCGGACCTCACAGATACGCAGTATTTT
TRBV7-9	TRBD2	few	TRBJ2-3	CASSLTPLGGRVNTQYF	TGTGCCAGCAGCTTAACTCCGTTGGGCGGGAGGGTAAATACGCAGTATTTT
TRBV28	NA	many	TRBJ2-3	CASSSGLRGTDTQYF	TGTGCCAGCAGTTCCGGTTTGAGGGGGACAGATACGCAGTATTTT
TRBV7-9	NA	many	TRBJ1-1	CASSLLSTDYTEAFF	TGTGCCAGCAGCTTATTATCGACAGATTACACTGAAGCTTTCTTT
TRBV5-8	NA	many	TRBJ2-1	CASGEQGVGSYNEQFF	TGTGCCAGCGGGGAACAGGGCGTGGGCTCCTACAATGAGCAGTTCTTC
TRBV4-2	NA	few	TRBJ2-7	CASSHSGSYEQYF	TGTGCCAGCAGCCATTCCGGATCCTACGAGCAGTACTTC
TRBV7-2	NA	many	TRBJ2-7	CASSSDPVYEQYF	TGTGCCAGCAGCTCCGACCCCGTCTACGAGCAGTACTTC
TRBV6-1	TRBD1	many	TRBJ2-3	CASSRQGEITDTQYF	TGTGCCAGCAGTCGACAGGGAGAAATCACAGATACGCAGTATTTT
TRBV7-9	TRBD1	few	TRBJ2-6	CASSLREGTGSGANVLTF	TGTGCCAGCAGCTTACGGGAAGGGACAGGGTCTGGGGCCAACGTCCTGACTTTC
TRBV30	NA	many	TRBJ2-7	CAINWKGQQYF	TGTGCTATCAATTGGAAGGGTCAGCAGTACTTC
TRBV20-1	NA	many	TRBJ2-7	CSAILHWSSYEQYF	TGCAGTGCTATTTTACACTGGAGCTCCTACGAGCAGTACTTC
TRBV28	TRBD2	many	TRBJ2-3	CASSPRLAGGPRTDTQYF	TGTGCCAGCAGTCCTCGACTAGCGGGAGGGCCCCGCACAGATACGCAGTATTTT
TRBV27	NA	many	TRBJ2-7	CASSRAASYEQYF	TGTGCCAGCTCTCGGGCGGCCTCCTACGAGCAGTACTTC
TRBV7-3	TRBD2	many	TRBJ2-7	CASSPQAGVAYEQYF	TGTGCCAGCAGCCCCCAAGCGGGAGTTGCCTACGAGCAGTACTTC
TRBV4-3	TRBD2	NA	TRBJ2-1	CASSPGPSWEGQFF	TGCGCCAGCAGCCCCGGGCCCTCTTGGGAGGGGCAGTTCTTC
TRBV28	NA	many	TRBJ1-1	CASRGAVGAGNTEAFF	TGTGCCAGCAGGGGGGCAGTGGGGGCAGGGAACACTGAAGCTTTCTTT